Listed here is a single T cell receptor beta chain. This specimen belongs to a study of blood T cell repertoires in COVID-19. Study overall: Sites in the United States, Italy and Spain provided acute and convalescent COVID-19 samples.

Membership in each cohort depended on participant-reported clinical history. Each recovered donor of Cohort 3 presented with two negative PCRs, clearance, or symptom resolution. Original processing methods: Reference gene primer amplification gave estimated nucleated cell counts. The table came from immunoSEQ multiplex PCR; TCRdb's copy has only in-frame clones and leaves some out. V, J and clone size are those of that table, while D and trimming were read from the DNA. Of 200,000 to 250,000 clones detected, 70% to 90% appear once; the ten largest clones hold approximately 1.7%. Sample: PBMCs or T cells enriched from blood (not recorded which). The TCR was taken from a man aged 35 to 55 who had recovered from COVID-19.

The CDR3 reads CASSYSTKDREGNQPQHF. In DNA, the CDR3 is TGTGCCAGCAGTTACTCGACTAAGGACAGGGAGGGCAATCAGCCCCAGCATTTT. The chain uses TRBV6-2 or TRBV6-3 and TRBJ1-5, with 8 bases that match TRBD1. CDR3 size: 18 residues. Germline lookup yields CDR1 MNHEY and CDR2 SVGEGT. V was pared by 0 bases and J by 2 bases, with 9 bases of the junction left unmatched.